What follows are 20 T cell receptor beta chains derived from one specimen sequenced in a study of cytomegalovirus exposure and HLA in healthy donors. In the PCR, 60 Vbeta and 13 Jbeta primers were used. Assay used: immunoSEQ multiplex PCR; TCRdb lists only in-frame clones, some missing. The sample lists 160,000 or so clones, over 65% occurring once. The sample consisted of PBMCs. These receptors all come from a man between 60 and 75 years old in good health and CMV-seronegative.

CDR3 coding DNA: TGTGCCAGCAGCTTTCAGGGGGTTGACTATGGCTACACCTTC. Translation: CASSFQGVDYGYTF. The chain joins TRBV7-8 to TRBJ1-2; 7 nucleotides line up with TRBD1. Per the germline V gene, CDR1 is SGHVS and CDR2 is FQNEAQ. Losses at the gene ends were 3 bases for V and 3 bases for J; bases not matched to a gene: 4. CDR3 length equals 14 residues.

J is TRBJ2-3 and V is TRBV18; 13 bases agree with TRBD2. This CDR3 is built from 18 residues. Germline V CDR1 and CDR2: KGHSH, LQKENI. V was pared by 6 bases and J by 1 base, with 10 bases of the junction left unmatched. DNA of the CDR3: TGTGCCAGCTCGTCCGGGACTAGCGGGACCTTCCGCACAGATACGCAGTATTTT. Translated, it gives CASSSGTSGTFRTDTQYF.

The chain has TRBV4-3 and TRBJ2-5; TRBD1 is a possible D gene (6 bases). The germline V and J ends were trimmed by 1 base and 2 bases, with 8 bases remaining between them. The CDR3 covers 14 residues. CDR1 and CDR2 from the germline V gene are LGHNA and YSLEER. Here the CDR3 DNA reads TGCGCCAGCAGCCAAGTACAGGGACAAGAGACCCAGTACTTC. This translates into CASSQVQGQETQYF.

The CDR3 nucleotides read TGCGCCAGCAGTGTAGAGGGAATCTCCTACAATGAGCAGTTCTTC. It is translated as CASSVEGISYNEQFF. V usage is TRBV5-1 and J usage is TRBJ2-1; D perhaps matches TRBD2 (5 bases). From germline, CDR1 is SGHRS and CDR2 YFSETQ. V lost 5 bases and J lost 0, with 12 bases in between. This CDR3 is 15 amino acids long.

This chain joins TRBV19 and TRBJ1-5, with a tentative D call TRBD1 (6 bases). The V end was cut by 4 bases, the J end by 15 bases, with 16 bases between. The CDR3 runs 12 residues. Germline-derived CDR1 and CDR2 are LNHDA and SQIVND (reference sequence). CDR3 DNA sequence: TGTGCCAGTAGTACCAGAGGGGGACCCTCGCATTTT. It yields the protein CASSTRGGPSHF.

V is TRBV4-2 and J is TRBJ2-2; 7 nucleotides agree with TRBD2. V dropped 1 base and J dropped 6; count of bases not matched to a gene: 11. Per germline, CDR1 LGHNA and CDR2 YNFKEQ. The CDR3 sequence is 17 residues long. In DNA form, the CDR3 reads TGTGCCAGCAGCCAAGCTCCAACTAGCGTTTTCGCCGGGGAGCTGTTTTTT. Translated, it gives CASSQAPTSVFAGELFF.

The J gene is TRBJ1-4, the V gene TRBV7-9; D might be TRBD1 (6 bases). V lost 6 bases and J 3 bases, leaving 11 bases between the germline ends. The CDR3 contains 14 residues. Per the germline V gene, CDR1 is SEHNR and CDR2 is FQNEAQ (reference sequence). CDR3 residues: CASSLGGANEKLFF. CDR3 in DNA: TGTGCCAGCAGTCTAGGGGGTGCTAATGAAAAACTGTTTTTT.

V usage is TRBV27 and J usage is TRBJ2-1; 10 positions match TRBD2. This CDR3 has 15 residues. Germline V gives CDR1 MNHEY, CDR2 SMNVEV (reference sequence). The junction had 6 bases not matched to a gene; V was cut back by 6 bases and J by 4 bases. CDR3 DNA: TGTGCCAGCAGAGGCAGCGGGAGGGGTTACAATGAGCAGTTCTTC. It encodes CASRGSGRGYNEQFF.

The chain combines TRBV7-2 with TRBJ2-7, with D possibly being TRBD2 (7 bases). Germline V CDR1 and CDR2: SGHTA, FQGNSA. The germline V and J ends were trimmed by 5 bases and 4 bases, with 24 bases remaining between them. The CDR3 covers 17 residues. The CDR3 DNA follows: TGTGCCAGCAGCCGTAACCCTGTAGGGGGGGGCAGTTACGAGCAGTACTTC. Its protein is CASSRNPVGGGSYEQYF.

This clone was found once. The rearrangement uses TRBV6-1 and TRBJ1-3; TRBD1 matches 7 bases. Trimming at V came to 1 base and at J to 3 bases, leaving 3 bases not matched to a gene. The CDR3 contains 15 residues. Germline CDR1 reads MNHNS; CDR2 reads SASEGT. The CDR3 DNA follows: TGTGCCAGCAGTGAAGGACAGGGACGTGGAAACACCATATATTTT. Amino acid sequence: CASSEGQGRGNTIYF.

The sample holds one count of this clone. The chain carries TRBV7-2 and TRBJ2-7, with TRBD1 identical over 8 bases. The CDR3 runs 14 residues. Losses at the gene ends were 1 base for V and 2 bases for J; bases not matched to a gene: 1. Germline-derived CDR1 and CDR2 are SGHTA and FQGNSA. The CDR3 DNA reads TGTGCCAGCAGCTTAGGGGGACAGGCCTACGAGCAGTACTTC. As protein: CASSLGGQAYEQYF.

This clone was observed once. The gene calls are TRBV6-1 and TRBJ2-2; the D gene is possibly TRBD2 (5 bases). V lost 6 bases to trimming and J lost 0 bases, with 11 bases between them. CDR3 length: 15 residues. The germline gives CDR1 MNHNS, CDR2 SASEGT. CDR3: CASRNGIPNTGELFF. Here the CDR3 DNA reads TGTGCCAGCAGGAACGGGATTCCGAACACCGGGGAGCTGTTTTTT.

This sequence joins TRBV4-1 and TRBJ2-7, with TRBD1 identical over 8 bases. Per the germline V gene, CDR1 is MGHRA and CDR2 is YSYEKL. V dropped 1 base and J dropped 3; count of bases not matched to a gene: 5. The CDR3 contains 15 residues. CDR3 sequence reads: CASSQGTGSFYEQYF. CDR3 nucleotides: TGCGCCAGCAGCCAAGGGACAGGGAGTTTCTACGAGCAGTACTTC.

The V gene is TRBV27, the J gene TRBJ2-6, with 7 nucleotides matching TRBD1. Germline CDR1 and CDR2: MNHEY and SMNVEV (reference sequence). The CDR3 is 20 residues long. V was clipped by 8 bases and J by 0 bases; unmatched bases: 19. The chain's CDR3 is CASRSSKLTGDHSGANVLTF. As DNA, the CDR3 is TGTGCCAGCCGCAGTTCGAAATTAACAGGGGACCACTCTGGGGCCAACGTCCTGACTTTC.

On this clone itself: The junction shows a germline mismatch at one end, possibly a read error. The rearrangement uses TRBV5-1 and TRBJ1-2; TRBD1 agrees at 9 bases. The CDR3 runs to 15 residues. Germline V lookup: CDR1 SGHRS, CDR2 YFSETQ. CDR3 bases: TGCGCCAGCAGAAGGGAACAGGGGGCCGTGTGGGGCTACCCCTTC. Translating gives CASRREQGAVWGYPF. Combining the CDR3 with reference TRBV5-1 and TRBJ1-2 gives the whole variable domain KAGVTQTPRYLIKTRGQQVTLSCSPISGHRSVSWYQQTPGQGLQFLFEYFSETQRNKGNFPGRFSGRQFSNSRSEMNVSTLELGDSALYLCASRREQGAVWGYPFGSGTRLTVV.

CDR3: CASSPLAGGYSTDTQYF. CDR3 DNA sequence: TGTGCCAGCAGCCCGCTAGCGGGGGGGTATAGCACAGATACGCAGTATTTT. V and J are TRBV7-6 and TRBJ2-3, with 12 bases aligning to TRBD2. The V gene's germline CDR1 is SGHVS and CDR2 FNYEAQ. This CDR3 has 17 residues. V trimming: 5 bases; J trimming: 0 bases; junction bases outside the gene matches: 6.

The chain combines TRBV7-6 with TRBJ2-3; TRBD1 aligns across 8 bases. Germline V gene lookup returns CDR1 SGHVS and CDR2 FNYEAQ. The ends lost 8 bases at V and 4 bases at J; junction bases unmatched: 5. The CDR3 totals 13 residues. CDR3 bases: TGTGCCAGCGGTTGGACAGGGTCAGATACGCAGTATTTT. This translates into CASGWTGSDTQYF. The full variable domain, its missing parts supplied by reference TRBV7-6 and TRBJ2-3, is GAGVSQSPRYKVTKRGQDVALRCDPISGHVSLYWYRQALGQGPEFLTYFNYEAQQDKSGLPNDRFSAERPEGSISTLTIQRTEQRDSAMYRCASGWTGSDTQYFGPGTRLTVL.

The rearrangement uses TRBV7-9 and TRBJ2-2; 11 nucleotides agree with TRBD1. In germline, CDR1 is SEHNR, CDR2 FQNEAQ (reference sequence). With 6 bases clipped from V and 4 bases from J, the junction kept 7 bases outside the gene matches. The CDR3 totals 16 residues. In DNA, the CDR3 is TGTGCCAGCAGTCCAGGACAGGGGGCGATCACCGGGGAGCTGTTTTTT. Protein: CASSPGQGAITGELFF.

V is TRBV11-2 and J is TRBJ1-2; 10 bases are shared with TRBD1. The trim removed 3 bases at V and 5 bases at J, leaving 3 bases unmatched. Germline lookup yields CDR1 SGHAT and CDR2 FQNNGV. The CDR3 runs to 14 residues. The CDR3 loop reads CASSFRTGGYGYTF. The CDR3 DNA reads as TGTGCCAGCAGCTTCCGGACAGGGGGTTATGGCTACACCTTC. Looking up the rest from reference TRBV11-2 and TRBJ1-2 gives the full variable domain: EAGVAQSPRYKIIEKRQSVAFWCNPISGHATLYWYQQILGQGPKLLIQFQNNGVVDDSQLPKDRFSAERLKGVDSTLKIQPAKLEDSAVYLCASSFRTGGYGYTFGSGTRLTVV.

CDR3 in DNA: TGTGCCAGCAGTTTCGTAAATTATAATTCACCCCTCCACTTT. Translating gives CASSFVNYNSPLHF. This chain joins TRBV27 and TRBJ1-6, with unresolved D. CDR1 is MNHEY and CDR2 is SMNVEV in the germline V gene (reference sequence). This CDR3 has 14 amino acids. V was clipped by 3 bases and J by 4 bases, with 7 bases between them.